This TCR beta chain was identified during a study of beta chain features in type 1 diabetes. Findings of the study overall: More deletions and fewer insertions at VDJ junctions were seen in type 1 diabetes patients.

Expressed TCRB transcripts were sequenced after all isolated RNA was converted to cDNA. Mean read depth for naive, central memory and regulatory T cell samples was 3.5 million or so reads. Measured with immunoSEQ multiplex PCR; TCRdb has only the in-frame clones, and not every one. The sample holds 300,000 to 450,000 clones, around 20% seen once. V gave up 4 bases and J gave up 2 bases; unmatched junction bases: 3. Germline V lookup: CDR1 MGHRA, CDR2 YSYEKL. CDR3 length: 15 residues. A few counts support this clone. The antigen remains unidentified. Staining for CD45RO/CCR7/CD25/CD127/CD95/CD27 allowed sorting of CD4+ naive, central memory, regulatory and stem cell-like memory cells.

Sequencing was done on a sample of naive CD4+ T cells from blood. The receptor's source is a young woman in good health. The V gene is TRBV4-1, the J gene TRBJ2-3; 10 bases align to TRBD1. Here the CDR3 DNA reads TGCGCCAGCAGCCGAGGACAGGGGGTCACAGATACGCAGTATTTT. Translated, it gives CASSRGQGVTDTQYF.